The clone carrying this T cell receptor (beta chain) was picked up a small number of times. These data are taken from a study of blood T cell repertoires in COVID-19. Study-wide context: Both acute and convalescent COVID-19 samples were obtained from the United States, Italy and Spain. PBMCs, B-cell-depleted T cells, or T cells provided the cDNA or gDNA that made up the material.

Original processing methods: Amplifying reference gene primers gave estimates of nucleated cell counts. Clones were read by immunoSEQ multiplex PCR, and TCRdb kept only the in-frame ones, dropping some. V and J calls plus clone size are reproduced from that table; the DNA served to infer D and trimming. Among about 210,000 clones listed, about 91% were seen once. Germline CDR1 SGHRS, CDR2 YFSETQ. The CDR3 contains 14 residues. V shed 5 bases, J shed 5 bases, and the junction held 9 bases outside the gene matches. The sequence was obtained from a man aged 25-45 years with acute or convalescent COVID-19. Material for sequencing was peripheral blood. The chain is built from TRBV5-1 and TRBJ1-1; 7 bases line up with TRBD1. The CDR3 sequence: CASSLTGLGTEAFF. The CDR3 nucleotides read TGCGCCAGCAGTCTGACAGGGCTCGGTACTGAAGCTTTCTTT.